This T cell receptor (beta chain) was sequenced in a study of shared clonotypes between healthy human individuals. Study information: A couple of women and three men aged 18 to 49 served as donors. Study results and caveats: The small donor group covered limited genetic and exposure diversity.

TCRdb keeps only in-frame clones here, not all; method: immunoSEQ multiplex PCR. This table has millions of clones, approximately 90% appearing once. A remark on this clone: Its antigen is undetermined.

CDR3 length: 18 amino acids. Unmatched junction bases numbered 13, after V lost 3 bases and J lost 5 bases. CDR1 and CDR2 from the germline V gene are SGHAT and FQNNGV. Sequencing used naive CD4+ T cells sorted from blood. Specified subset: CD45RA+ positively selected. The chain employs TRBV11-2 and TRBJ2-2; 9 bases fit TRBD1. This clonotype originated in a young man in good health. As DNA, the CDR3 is TGTGCCAGCAGCTTGGTCTACCGGGGACAGGGTCCAACCGGGGAGCTGTTTTTT. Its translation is CASSLVYRGQGPTGELFF.